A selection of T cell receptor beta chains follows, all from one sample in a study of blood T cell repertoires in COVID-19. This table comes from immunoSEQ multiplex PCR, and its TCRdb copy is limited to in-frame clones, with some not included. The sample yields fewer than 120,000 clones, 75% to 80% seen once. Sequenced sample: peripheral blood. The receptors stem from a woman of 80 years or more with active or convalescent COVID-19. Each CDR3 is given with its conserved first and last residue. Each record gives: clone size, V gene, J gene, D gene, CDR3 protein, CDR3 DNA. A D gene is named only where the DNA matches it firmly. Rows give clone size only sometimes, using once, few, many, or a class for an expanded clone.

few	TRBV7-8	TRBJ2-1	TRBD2	CASSSVGLAGVNEQFF	TGTGCCAGCAGCTCAGTGGGACTAGCGGGAGTCAATGAGCAGTTCTTC
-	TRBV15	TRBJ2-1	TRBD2	CATSTTSGRAYEQFF	TGTGCCACCAGCACAACTAGCGGGAGGGCCTATGAGCAGTTCTTC
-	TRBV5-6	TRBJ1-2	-	CASSSSFRTAAIYGYTF	TGTGCCAGCAGCTCCTCTTTCCGGACAGCTGCCATCTATGGCTACACCTTC
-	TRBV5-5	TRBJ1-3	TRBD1	CASSLEGQDGNTIYF	TGTGCCAGCAGCTTGGAAGGACAGGATGGAAACACCATATATTTT
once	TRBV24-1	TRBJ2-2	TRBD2	CAKEREATGELFF	TGTGCCAAAGAGCGGGAGGCCACCGGGGAGCTGTTTTTT
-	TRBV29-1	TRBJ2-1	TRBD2	CSVVGLRTSGDNEQFF	TGCAGCGTTGTGGGCTTAAGGACTAGCGGGGACAATGAGCAGTTCTTC
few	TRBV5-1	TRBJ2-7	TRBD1	CASSWDRGGEQYF	TGCGCCAGCAGCTGGGACAGGGGAGGCGAGCAGTACTTC
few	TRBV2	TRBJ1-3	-	CASIPEMGNTIYF	TGTGCCAGCATCCCTGAGATGGGAAACACCATATATTTT
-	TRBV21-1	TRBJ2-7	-	CASSKWRGEYEQYF	TGTGCCAGCAGCAAATGGCGCGGCGAATACGAGCAGTACTTC
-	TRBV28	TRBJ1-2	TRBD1	CASSSPGQGFHYGYTF	TGTGCCAGCAGTTCCCCGGGACAGGGGTTTCACTATGGCTACACCTTC
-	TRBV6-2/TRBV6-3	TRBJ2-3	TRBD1	CASSYVWGQTDTQYF	TGTGCCAGCAGTTACGTGTGGGGACAGACAGATACGCAGTATTTT
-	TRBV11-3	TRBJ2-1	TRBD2	CASSLGSGSYNEQFF	TGTGCCAGCAGCTTAGGCAGCGGGAGCTACAATGAGCAGTTCTTC
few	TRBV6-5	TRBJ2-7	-	CASTDSMEGFYEQYF	TGTGCCAGCACCGATAGCATGGAGGGGTTCTACGAGCAGTACTTC
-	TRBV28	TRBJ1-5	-	CASSLLVERQPQHF	TGTGCCAGCAGTTTATTGGTCGAGCGTCAGCCCCAGCATTTT
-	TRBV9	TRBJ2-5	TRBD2	CASSVGTSSGETQYF	TGTGCCAGCAGCGTCGGGACTAGCTCCGGAGAGACCCAGTACTTC
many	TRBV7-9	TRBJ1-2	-	CASSRDIGGYTF	TGTGCCAGCAGTCGGGACATCGGCGGCTACACCTTC
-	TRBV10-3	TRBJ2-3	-	CAIRRGIADTQYF	TGTGCCATCAGGAGGGGGATTGCAGATACGCAGTATTTT
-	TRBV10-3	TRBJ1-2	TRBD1	CAIREQGTGGYTF	TGTGCCATCAGGGAACAGGGGACGGGGGGCTACACCTTC
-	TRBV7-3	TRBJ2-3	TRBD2	CASSSPLAGVDDTQYF	TGTGCCAGCAGCTCTCCCCTAGCGGGAGTTGATGATACGCAGTATTTT
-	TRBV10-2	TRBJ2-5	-	CASSAREETQYF	TGCGCCAGCAGTGCTAGAGAAGAGACCCAGTACTTC
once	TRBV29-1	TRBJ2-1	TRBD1	CSGQGMSYNEQFF	TGCAGCGGACAGGGGATGTCCTACAATGAGCAGTTCTTC
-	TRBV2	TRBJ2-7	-	CASSEQGWSYEQYF	TGTGCCAGCAGTGAACAGGGGTGGTCCTACGAGCAGTACTTC
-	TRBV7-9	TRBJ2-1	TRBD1	CASSLQGHSYNEQFF	TGTGCCAGCAGCCTACAGGGGCATTCCTACAATGAGCAGTTCTTC
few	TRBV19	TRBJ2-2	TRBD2	CASRPTSGRRKTGELFF	TGTGCCAGTCGACCGACTAGCGGGAGGAGGAAAACCGGGGAGCTGTTTTTT
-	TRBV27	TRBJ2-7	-	CASTLRAGTTYEQYF	TGTGCCAGCACCCTACGAGCGGGGACAACCTACGAGCAGTACTTC
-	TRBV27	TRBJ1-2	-	CASRSWRLNGYTF	TGTGCCAGCAGGTCCTGGAGACTTAATGGCTACACCTTC
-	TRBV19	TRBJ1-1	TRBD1	CASSTRQGWTEAFF	TGTGCCAGTAGTACCAGACAGGGATGGACTGAAGCTTTCTTT
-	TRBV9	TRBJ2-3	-	CASSDSPSLAYTDTQYF	TGTGCCAGCAGCGACTCTCCCTCTCTAGCGTATACAGATACGCAGTATTTT
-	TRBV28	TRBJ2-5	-	CASTSSDSLGVMETQYF	TGTGCCAGCACTTCCTCGGACAGTCTTGGCGTTATGGAGACCCAGTACTTC
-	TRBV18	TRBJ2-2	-	CASSPRVAVGSSGELFF	TGTGCCAGCTCACCAAGGGTAGCGGTTGGTTCGTCCGGGGAGCTGTTTTTT
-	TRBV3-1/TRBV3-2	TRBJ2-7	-	CASSQGPGHGLYEQYF	TGTGCCAGCAGCCAAGGGCCGGGACACGGACTCTACGAGCAGTACTTC
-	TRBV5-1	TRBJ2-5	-	CASSSLLGQETQYF	TGCGCCAGCAGCTCCTTACTAGGGCAAGAGACCCAGTACTTC
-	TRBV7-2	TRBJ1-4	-	CASSLGGGEEKLFF	TGTGCCAGCAGCTTAGGAGGGGGTGAGGAAAAACTGTTTTTT
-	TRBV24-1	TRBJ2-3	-	CASAGSGDTQYF	TGTGCCAGTGCCGGGTCAGGGGATACGCAGTATTTT
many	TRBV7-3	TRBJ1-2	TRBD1	CASSSAQGAFPYGYTF	TGTGCCAGCAGCTCTGCACAGGGGGCCTTCCCCTATGGCTACACCTTC
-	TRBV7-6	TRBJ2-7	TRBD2	CASSAGVAGGPGDEQYF	TGTGCCAGCAGTGCGGGGGTAGCGGGAGGGCCTGGCGACGAGCAGTACTTC
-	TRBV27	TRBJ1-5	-	CASSLWQGSQPQHF	TGTGCCAGCAGTTTATGGCAGGGGAGTCAGCCCCAGCATTTT
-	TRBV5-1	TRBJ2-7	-	CASSPGRWRADEQYF	TGCGCCAGCAGCCCAGGACGATGGCGGGCTGACGAGCAGTACTTC
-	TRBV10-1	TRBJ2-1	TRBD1	CASSPGQGYNEQFF	TGCGCCAGCAGTCCGGGACAGGGGTACAATGAGCAGTTCTTC
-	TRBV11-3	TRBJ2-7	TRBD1	CASSSRTGAGEQYF	TGTGCCAGCAGCTCCCGGACAGGGGCAGGCGAGCAGTACTTC
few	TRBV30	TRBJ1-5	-	CAWSRTGGGPQHF	TGTGCCTGGAGTCGGACGGGGGGTGGGCCCCAGCATTTT
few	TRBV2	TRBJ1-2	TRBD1	CASRDTGGGYGYTF	TGTGCCAGCAGAGATACAGGGGGAGGCTATGGCTACACCTTC
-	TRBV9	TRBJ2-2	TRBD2	CASSVYSGRVNTGELFF	TGTGCCAGCAGCGTATATAGCGGGAGGGTTAACACCGGGGAGCTGTTTTTT
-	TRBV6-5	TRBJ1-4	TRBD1	CASSSTGHNEKLFF	TGTGCCAGCAGTTCGACAGGGCATAATGAAAAACTGTTTTTT
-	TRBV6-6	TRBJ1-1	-	CASSRRLTGTADTEAFF	TGTGCCAGCAGTCGGCGCCTCACAGGGACGGCTGACACTGAAGCTTTCTTT
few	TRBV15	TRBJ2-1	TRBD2	CATSWGTSGRHEQFF	TGTGCCACCAGCTGGGGGACTAGCGGGAGGCATGAGCAGTTCTTC
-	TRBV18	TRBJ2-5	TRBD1	CASSPGTEETQYF	TGTGCCAGCTCACCAGGGACAGAAGAGACCCAGTACTTC
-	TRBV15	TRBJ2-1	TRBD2	CATRKIRTSGKDEQFF	TGTGCCACCAGAAAGATCCGGACTAGCGGGAAGGATGAGCAGTTCTTC
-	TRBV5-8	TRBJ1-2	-	CASSLAGGTLSYTF	TGTGCCAGCAGCTTGGCCGGCGGGACTTTGAGCTACACCTTC
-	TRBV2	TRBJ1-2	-	CASSEYRMSNMYGYTF	TGTGCCAGCAGTGAATACAGGATGAGTAATATGTATGGCTACACCTTC